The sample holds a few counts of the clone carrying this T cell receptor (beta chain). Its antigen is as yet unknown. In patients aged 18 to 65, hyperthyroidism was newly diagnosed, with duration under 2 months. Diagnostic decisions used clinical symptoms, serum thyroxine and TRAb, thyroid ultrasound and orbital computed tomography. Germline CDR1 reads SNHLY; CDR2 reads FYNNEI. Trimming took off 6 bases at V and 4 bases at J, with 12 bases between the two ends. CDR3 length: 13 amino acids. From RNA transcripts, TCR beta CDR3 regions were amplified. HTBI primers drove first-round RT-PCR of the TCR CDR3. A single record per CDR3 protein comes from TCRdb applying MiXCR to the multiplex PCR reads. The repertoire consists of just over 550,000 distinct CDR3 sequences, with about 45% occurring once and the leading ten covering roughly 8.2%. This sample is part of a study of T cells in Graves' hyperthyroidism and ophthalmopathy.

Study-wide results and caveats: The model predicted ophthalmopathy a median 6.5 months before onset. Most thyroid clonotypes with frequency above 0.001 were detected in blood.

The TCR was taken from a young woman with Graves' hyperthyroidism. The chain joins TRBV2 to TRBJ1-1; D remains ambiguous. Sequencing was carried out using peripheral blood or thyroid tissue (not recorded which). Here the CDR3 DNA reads TGTGCCAGCAGCCACCCGGGCCCCACTGAAGCTTTCTTT. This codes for CASSHPGPTEAFF.